These 15 T cell receptor beta chains originate from one sample sequenced in a study of blood T cell repertoires in COVID-19. The repertoire was sequenced with immunoSEQ multiplex PCR; TCRdb's copy has only in-frame clones and lacks some. This table holds under 150,000 clones, roughly 88% found once. The sequencing input was peripheral blood. All receptors derive from a human donor in a cohort sampled during active COVID-19.

This chain connects TRBV15 to TRBJ2-5; 7 bases are shared with TRBD1. From germline, CDR1 is LNHNV and CDR2 YYDKDF (reference sequence). The CDR3 is 17 residues long. V lost 5 bases and J lost 5; bases outside the gene matches: 17. The DNA for the CDR3 is TGTGCCACCAGCGGAATCTCCAGGGGATTGGGACAGGAGACCCAGTACTTC. Residues: CATSGISRGLGQETQYF.

The chain is built from TRBV12-3 or TRBV12-4 and TRBJ1-2, with 9 positions matching TRBD1. This CDR3 spans 12 amino acids. The ends lost 10 bases at V and 8 bases at J; junction bases unmatched: 8. DNA for the CDR3: TGTGCCACACGACAGGGGGATGTGGGCTACACCTTC. It is translated as CATRQGDVGYTF.

This chain uses TRBV27 with TRBJ2-1, with a possible D match to TRBD2 (5 bases). The CDR3 has 15 amino acids. The V and J ends lost 3 bases and 4 bases respectively, with 13 bases between them. In germline, CDR1 is MNHEY, CDR2 SMNVEV (reference sequence). This CDR3 reads CASSFSAEGYNEQFF. The CDR3 nucleotides read TGTGCCAGCAGTTTCTCAGCGGAAGGATACAATGAGCAGTTCTTC.

The chain couples TRBV6-5 to TRBJ2-7, with 9 bases aligning to TRBD1. Germline assignment: CDR1 MNHEY and CDR2 SVGAGI. V dropped 6 bases and J dropped 6; count of bases not matched to a gene: 9. This CDR3 contains 14 residues. This chain's CDR3 is CASRLRDRVFEQYF. For the CDR3, the DNA is TGTGCCAGCAGGCTCCGGGACAGGGTTTTCGAGCAGTACTTC.

V is TRBV6-5 and J is TRBJ1-4; D not certain. The CDR3 is 14 residues long. V was trimmed by 2 bases and J by 10 bases, leaving 14 bases between them. The germline gives CDR1 MNHEY, CDR2 SVGAGI. In nucleotides, the CDR3 is TGTGCCAGCAGTTACCAGGCAGCCCCTGGAAAACTGTTTTTT. It yields the protein CASSYQAAPGKLFF.

This clone was seen a single time. The rearrangement links TRBV30 to TRBJ2-3, with D possibly being TRBD2 (6 bases). The CDR3 runs to 13 residues. Germline CDR1 is GTSNPN and CDR2 is SVGIG (reference sequence). In DNA form, the CDR3 reads TGTGGCTTGGAGATCGGGGGAAGCGATACGCAGTATTTT. Translating gives CGLEIGGSDTQYF.

The chain joins TRBV28 to TRBJ2-1, with D possibly TRBD2 on 5 matching bases. This CDR3 is built from 16 residues. The V and J ends lost 4 bases and 0 bases respectively, with 13 bases between them. Germline V gene data show CDR1 as MDHEN and CDR2 as SYDVKM. This CDR3 is CASSSTGYYSYNEQFF. CDR3 DNA sequence: TGTGCCAGCAGTTCCACGGGGTACTACTCCTACAATGAGCAGTTCTTC.

On this clone itself: Other DNA sequences in the sample encode the same CDR3. This chain joins TRBV5-4 and TRBJ1-2, with D possibly matching TRBD1 (5 bases). The V end was cut by 1 base, the J end by 4 bases, with 5 bases between. The CDR3 contains 12 residues. CDR1 and CDR2 (germline): SGHNT, YYREEE (reference sequence). The CDR3 protein is CASSLRGYGYTF. The CDR3 nucleotides read TGTGCCAGCAGCTTGAGGGGCTATGGCTACACCTTC.

The chain is built from TRBV7-2 and TRBJ2-3; D gene uncertain. This CDR3 spans 14 amino acids. The germline V gene has CDR1 SGHTA and CDR2 FQGNSA. Trimming took 5 bases from V and 3 from J, leaving 12 bases between them. This CDR3 is CASSPISRTDTQYF. The CDR3 nucleotides are TGTGCCAGCAGCCCCATTTCTCGGACAGATACGCAGTATTTT.

This clone was recorded a few times. This rearrangement joins TRBV4-2 to TRBJ1-6, with D unclear. This CDR3 comprises 16 residues. Trimming took off 0 bases at V and 6 bases at J, with 12 bases between the two ends. Germline V gene sequence: CDR1 LGHNA, CDR2 YNFKEQ. The CDR3 nucleotides are TGTGCCAGCAGCCAAGAGGAGGCGGTACGTAATTCACCCCTCCACTTT. Amino acids: CASSQEEAVRNSPLHF.

This sequence joins TRBV4-2 and TRBJ2-7, with D maybe TRBD1 (5 bases). V gave up 0 bases and J gave up 0 bases, with 12 bases separating them. This CDR3 is built from 16 residues. Germline V gene sequence: CDR1 LGHNA, CDR2 YNFKEQ. The CDR3 loop is CASSQEDTTSSYEQYF. The CDR3 DNA reads TGTGCCAGCAGCCAAGAGGACACCACGAGCTCCTACGAGCAGTACTTC.

The chain is built from TRBV19 and TRBJ1-2; D may be TRBD1 (5 bases). This CDR3 is built from 16 residues. Germline V gives CDR1 LNHDA, CDR2 SQIVND (reference sequence). V shed 2 bases and J shed 0 bases, with 13 bases lying between them. The CDR3 DNA sequence: TGTGCCAGTAGTATACTTCCGACGGACACTAACTATGGCTACACCTTC. Translated: CASSILPTDTNYGYTF.

V is TRBV7-9 and J is TRBJ2-7; 7 bases line up with TRBD1. Germline CDR1 SEHNR, CDR2 FQNEAQ (reference sequence). V shed 5 bases and J 5 bases; nucleotides not matched to a gene: 9. The CDR3 has 14 residues. CDR3 residues: CASSRIQGSHEQYF. The DNA of the CDR3 is TGTGCCAGCAGCCGGATACAGGGGAGCCACGAGCAGTACTTC.

The chain combines TRBV3-1 (or the pseudogene TRBV3-2) with TRBJ1-2, with D unclear. Germline V lookup: CDR1 LGHDT, CDR2 YNNKEL (reference sequence). The CDR3 has 13 amino acids. Trimming took off 1 base at V and 3 bases at J, with 6 bases between the two ends. In nucleotides, the CDR3 is TGTGCCAGCAGCCAAGTCCGGTACTATGGCTACACCTTC. This codes for CASSQVRYYGYTF.

This chain links TRBV5-1 with TRBJ1-1; TRBD1 is a possible D gene (5 bases). Deletions cut 0 bases from V and 0 bases from J, with 21 bases between. Germline V CDR1 and CDR2: SGHRS, YFSETQ. The CDR3 length is 19 residues. CDR3 coding DNA: TGCGCCAGCAGCTTGGTGACTTTTACCGGGACTGGGATGAACACTGAAGCTTTCTTT. Encoded protein: CASSLVTFTGTGMNTEAFF.